A selection of T cell receptor beta chains follows, all from one sample in a study of human T cells and chemical hapten exposure. Using its own MiXCR run on the RACE reads, TCRdb lists one record per CDR3 protein. The sample has 300,000 to 450,000 distinct CDR3 sequences; approximately 5.1% are singletons. Sequenced here: whole blood, sampled in connection with sensitization to the hapten diphenylcyclopropenone (DPC). The receptors were gathered from a woman in her fifties or sixties with alopecia areata. Some clones in this sample may be carry-over from other donors' samples. Each CDR3 is given with its conserved first and last residue. The D gene is left open where the match is weak. Some rows have no size entry. The others give once, few or many, or a class for an expanded clone.

D gene	V gene	J gene	clone size	CDR3 DNA	CDR3 protein
-	TRBV7-2	TRBJ2-1	-	TGTGCCAGCAGCTTAGCTGGGTCTGGGGAGCAGTCCTTC	CASSLAGSGEQSF
-	TRBV5-1	TRBJ2-3	many	TGCGCCAGCAGCCCCCAGATCACAGATACGCAGTATTTT	CASSPQITDTQYF
-	TRBV11-1	TRBJ2-3	many	TGTGCCAGCAGCTTAGCAAGTGCGGATACGCAGTATTTT	CASSLASADTQYF
-	TRBV25-1	TRBJ2-2	few	TGTGCCAGCATGGGCCAGGGAAGCACCGGGGAGCTGTTTTTT	CASMGQGSTGELFF
TRBD1	TRBV7-9	TRBJ2-2	-	TGTGCCAGCAGCCCGATCGGGACAGAGAACACCGGGGAGCTGTTTTTT	CASSPIGTENTGELFF
-	TRBV29-1	TRBJ2-7	-	TGCAGCGCAAAACGAACGGGGTTACACGAGCAGTACTTC	CSAKRTGLHEQYF
-	TRBV27	TRBJ1-4	few	TGTGCCAGCAGTTTAGCGGACAGTAGTGAAAAACTGTTTTTT	CASSLADSSEKLFF
TRBD1	TRBV14	TRBJ2-3	many	TGTGCCAGCAGCCCGGGACAGACCTTTCTCACAGATACGCAGTATTTT	CASSPGQTFLTDTQYF
-	TRBV27	TRBJ1-1	many	TGTGCCAGCTCCTCACACGGCACGAACACTGAAGCTTTCTTT	CASSSHGTNTEAFF
TRBD2	TRBV7-9	TRBJ2-2	-	TGTGCCAGCAGCACAACCCCACCGGGACTAGGGTCCACCGGGGAGCTGTTTTTT	CASSTTPPGLGSTGELFF
TRBD1	TRBV5-1	TRBJ1-2	many	TGCGCCAGCCGGACAGGGGGCTATGGCTACACCTTC	CASRTGGYGYTF
-	TRBV10-2	TRBJ1-1	many	TGCGCCAGCTTGGGACACATGAACACTGAAGCTTTCTTT	CASLGHMNTEAFF
TRBD2	TRBV12-3/TRBV12-4	TRBJ2-1	many	TGTGCCAGCAGCCAGCTAGCGGGTTCTTTAGGTGAGCAGTTCTTC	CASSQLAGSLGEQFF
-	TRBV11-2	TRBJ2-1	many	TGTGCCAGCAGCCCGGGTGAGCAGTTCTTC	CASSPGEQFF
-	TRBV12-3/TRBV12-4	TRBJ2-7	-	TGTGCCAGCAGTTTCCTATTAGCCGGCGAGCAGTACTTC	CASSFLLAGEQYF
TRBD2	TRBV7-2	TRBJ2-3	-	TGTGCCAGCAGACTCAAGCCCGGGACTAGCGGGACCAAAGCCGATACGCAGTATTTT	CASRLKPGTSGTKADTQYF
-	TRBV7-2	TRBJ2-3	few	TGTGCCAGCAGCTTGGCACAGTCTCGCACAGATACGCAGTATTTT	CASSLAQSRTDTQYF
TRBD2	TRBV28	TRBJ2-7	few	TGTGCCAGCAAAAGCGGGAGTCCCTACGAGCAGTACTTC	CASKSGSPYEQYF